This TCR beta chain was captured by sequencing in a study of cytomegalovirus exposure and HLA in healthy donors. 13 Jbeta primers and 60 Vbeta primers were used for the PCR. Sequencing used immunoSEQ multiplex PCR; TCRdb keeps in-frame clones, though not all of them. The data contain roughly 230,000 clones, around 90% of them singletons. CDR3 size: 13 residues. Germline loops: CDR1 MNHNS, CDR2 SASEGT. J lost 7 bases, V lost 5 bases, and 4 bases had no gene match. This receptor was obtained from a girl aged 2 to 9 in good health and CMV-seronegative. Sequencing input: PBMCs. This chain links TRBV6-1 with TRBJ2-1; 8 bases align to TRBD1. The CDR3 nucleotides are TGTGCCAGCAGTTTTACAGGGGGGAATGAGCAGTTCTTC. Protein: CASSFTGGNEQFF.